Listed below are T cell receptor beta chains from one sample, sequenced in a study of early T cells in non-severe SARS-CoV-2 infection. TCRdb reprocessed the 5' RACE reads via MiXCR and lists one record per CDR3 protein. Altogether more than 25,000 distinct CDR3 sequences are present, under 6% being singletons, with the ten largest covering 13%. The sample taken for sequencing was whole blood. These receptor sequences come from an adult who was a healthcare worker with PCR-confirmed SARS-CoV-2 infection or an uninfected control (not recorded which). Each CDR3 is given with its conserved first and last residue. The order of the fields is clone size, CDR3 length, V gene, J gene, D gene, CDR3 protein, CDR3 DNA. D genes are given only for firm matches. Size values are once, few and many counts, or a class for expanded clones, and some rows have none.

clone_size: many
cdr3_length: 13
v_call: TRBV13
j_call: TRBJ1-1
d_call: .
cdr3_aa: CASTKAEGTEAFF
cdr3_nt: TGTGCCAGCACCAAAGCGGAGGGCACTGAAGCTTTCTTT

clone_size: many
cdr3_length: 14
v_call: TRBV6-4
j_call: TRBJ2-3
d_call: .
cdr3_aa: CASSDSGGPDTQYF
cdr3_nt: TGTGCCAGCAGTGACTCGGGGGGCCCAGATACGCAGTATTTT

clone_size: many
cdr3_length: 14
v_call: TRBV5-5
j_call: TRBJ1-5
d_call: TRBD1
cdr3_aa: CASSRTGGNQPQHF
cdr3_nt: TGTGCCAGCAGCCGGACAGGGGGTAATCAGCCCCAGCATTTT

clone_size: many
cdr3_length: 15
v_call: TRBV9
j_call: TRBJ1-4
d_call: .
cdr3_aa: CASSVGSGRHEKLFF
cdr3_nt: TGTGCCAGCAGCGTAGGGTCAGGGAGGCATGAAAAACTGTTTTTT

clone_size: many
cdr3_length: 13
v_call: TRBV7-6
j_call: TRBJ2-1
d_call: .
cdr3_aa: CASSRISYNEQFF
cdr3_nt: TGTGCCAGCAGTCGTATTTCCTACAATGAGCAGTTCTTC

clone_size: few
cdr3_length: 13
v_call: TRBV30
j_call: TRBJ2-1
d_call: TRBD2
cdr3_aa: CAWASGAYNEQFF
cdr3_nt: TGTGCCTGGGCCAGCGGGGCCTACAATGAGCAGTTCTTC

clone_size: .
cdr3_length: 16
v_call: TRBV11-2
j_call: TRBJ2-2
d_call: .
cdr3_aa: CASSLTVTMNTGELFF
cdr3_nt: TGTGCCAGCAGCTTAACGGTCACAATGAACACCGGGGAGCTGTTTTTT

clone_size: many
cdr3_length: 16
v_call: TRBV7-9
j_call: TRBJ1-5
d_call: .
cdr3_aa: CASSLSVGGRNQPQHF
cdr3_nt: TGTGCCAGCAGCTTAAGTGTCGGGGGTCGGAATCAGCCCCAGCATTTT

clone_size: many
cdr3_length: 19
v_call: TRBV5-5
j_call: TRBJ2-6
d_call: .
cdr3_aa: CASSLVEVDGLPGANVLTF
cdr3_nt: TGTGCCAGCAGCTTGGTCGAGGTTGACGGTCTCCCTGGGGCCAACGTCCTGACTTTC

clone_size: many
cdr3_length: 12
v_call: TRBV7-2
j_call: TRBJ2-7
d_call: .
cdr3_aa: CASSQTRYEQYF
cdr3_nt: TGTGCCAGCAGCCAGACCCGCTACGAGCAGTACTTC

clone_size: .
cdr3_length: 15
v_call: TRBV5-4
j_call: TRBJ2-1
d_call: .
cdr3_aa: CASSYRRTSYNEQFF
cdr3_nt: TGTGCCAGCAGCTATCGACGGACCTCCTACAATGAGCAGTTCTTC

clone_size: many
cdr3_length: 16
v_call: TRBV19
j_call: TRBJ2-4
d_call: .
cdr3_aa: CASSIQGGLAKNIQYF
cdr3_nt: TGTGCCAGTAGTATCCAAGGGGGTCTAGCCAAAAACATTCAGTACTTC

clone_size: .
cdr3_length: 14
v_call: TRBV6-2/TRBV6-3
j_call: TRBJ2-5
d_call: .
cdr3_aa: CASKDGSGRETQYF
cdr3_nt: TGTGCCAGCAAGGATGGATCGGGAAGAGAGACCCAGTACTTC

clone_size: many
cdr3_length: 11
v_call: TRBV7-6
j_call: TRBJ2-1
d_call: .
cdr3_aa: CASSLASEQFF
cdr3_nt: TGTGCCAGCAGCTTGGCTAGCGAGCAGTTCTTC

clone_size: many
cdr3_length: 13
v_call: TRBV28
j_call: TRBJ2-4
d_call: .
cdr3_aa: CASSFSSWNIQYF
cdr3_nt: TGTGCCAGCAGTTTTAGCTCCTGGAACATTCAGTACTTC

clone_size: few
cdr3_length: 13
v_call: TRBV27
j_call: TRBJ2-7
d_call: .
cdr3_aa: CASSIKQGYEQYF
cdr3_nt: TGTGCCAGCAGTATTAAACAGGGCTACGAGCAGTACTTC

clone_size: many
cdr3_length: 16
v_call: TRBV27
j_call: TRBJ2-7
d_call: TRBD1
cdr3_aa: CASSSNRDRPYHEQYF
cdr3_nt: TGTGCCAGCAGTTCGAACCGGGACAGACCCTATCACGAGCAGTACTTC

clone_size: few
cdr3_length: 15
v_call: TRBV7-9
j_call: TRBJ2-7
d_call: .
cdr3_aa: CASSPGNPGSYEQYF
cdr3_nt: TGTGCCAGCAGCCCTGGGAACCCGGGTTCGTACGAGCAGTACTTC

clone_size: few
cdr3_length: 13
v_call: TRBV5-4
j_call: TRBJ2-1
d_call: .
cdr3_aa: CASSLTLDRREFF
cdr3_nt: TGTGCCAGCAGCTTGACCCTCGACAGGAGAGAGTTCTTC

clone_size: many
cdr3_length: 15
v_call: TRBV19
j_call: TRBJ1-1
d_call: .
cdr3_aa: CASSPFGVRNTEAFF
cdr3_nt: TGTGCCAGTAGTCCTTTTGGGGTTCGGAACACTGAAGCTTTCTTT

clone_size: many
cdr3_length: 15
v_call: TRBV30
j_call: TRBJ2-4
d_call: .
cdr3_aa: CAWSLGSIAKNIQYF
cdr3_nt: TGTGCCTGGAGTCTCGGCAGCATAGCCAAAAACATTCAGTACTTC

clone_size: many
cdr3_length: 15
v_call: TRBV12-3/TRBV12-4
j_call: TRBJ2-3
d_call: .
cdr3_aa: CASRSGQRSTDTQYF
cdr3_nt: TGTGCCAGCAGATCGGGACAACGTAGCACAGATACGCAGTATTTT

clone_size: .
cdr3_length: 14
v_call: TRBV14
j_call: TRBJ2-7
d_call: TRBD1
cdr3_aa: CASSDRDSTYEQYF
cdr3_nt: TGTGCCAGCAGCGACCGGGACAGTACCTACGAGCAGTACTTC

clone_size: few
cdr3_length: 15
v_call: TRBV5-1
j_call: TRBJ1-5
d_call: .
cdr3_aa: CASSLESGRNQPQHF
cdr3_nt: TGCGCCAGCAGCTTGGAGTCCGGGCGCAATCAGCCCCAGCATTTT

clone_size: many
cdr3_length: 18
v_call: TRBV6-2/TRBV6-3
j_call: TRBJ2-6
d_call: TRBD1
cdr3_aa: CASITPGQGTPGANVLTF
cdr3_nt: TGTGCCAGCATTACTCCGGGACAGGGAACTCCTGGGGCCAACGTCCTGACTTTC

clone_size: .
cdr3_length: 14
v_call: TRBV10-3
j_call: TRBJ1-4
d_call: .
cdr3_aa: CAITPDRDNEKLFF
cdr3_nt: TGTGCCATCACCCCGGACAGAGATAATGAAAAACTGTTTTTT

clone_size: .
cdr3_length: 14
v_call: TRBV28
j_call: TRBJ1-6
d_call: .
cdr3_aa: CASSSGETNSPLHF
cdr3_nt: TGTGCCAGCAGTTCCGGGGAGACTAATTCACCCCTCCACTTT

clone_size: .
cdr3_length: 16
v_call: TRBV28
j_call: TRBJ2-7
d_call: .
cdr3_aa: CASTPTGGTLRYEQYF
cdr3_nt: TGTGCCAGCACCCCCACGGGCGGAACGCTCCGGTACGAGCAGTACTTC

clone_size: few
cdr3_length: 16
v_call: TRBV11-3
j_call: TRBJ2-1
d_call: TRBD2
cdr3_aa: CASSLGSSGYGGEQFF
cdr3_nt: TGTGCCAGCAGCTTAGGTTCTAGCGGGTACGGGGGTGAGCAGTTCTTC

clone_size: many
cdr3_length: 16
v_call: TRBV5-1
j_call: TRBJ2-2
d_call: .
cdr3_aa: CASSFRDPTNTGELFF
cdr3_nt: TGCGCCAGCAGCTTTAGGGACCCGACGAACACCGGGGAGCTGTTTTTT

clone_size: few
cdr3_length: 16
v_call: TRBV11-2
j_call: TRBJ2-2
d_call: .
cdr3_aa: CASSARRGLLTGELFF
cdr3_nt: TGTGCCAGCAGCGCGCGACGGGGACTTCTCACCGGGGAGCTGTTTTTT

clone_size: many
cdr3_length: 15
v_call: TRBV9
j_call: TRBJ2-7
d_call: .
cdr3_aa: CASSVDVRGAREQYF
cdr3_nt: TGTGCCAGCAGCGTAGACGTCAGGGGGGCGAGAGAGCAGTACTTC

clone_size: .
cdr3_length: 16
v_call: TRBV9
j_call: TRBJ2-2
d_call: .
cdr3_aa: CASGVRDTGGTGELFF
cdr3_nt: TGTGCCAGCGGGGTCCGGGACACTGGAGGGACCGGGGAGCTGTTTTTT

clone_size: many
cdr3_length: 15
v_call: TRBV5-1
j_call: TRBJ2-2
d_call: .
cdr3_aa: CASSLDSSNTGELFF
cdr3_nt: TGCGCCAGCAGCTTGGACAGTTCGAACACCGGGGAGCTGTTTTTT

clone_size: many
cdr3_length: 15
v_call: TRBV19
j_call: TRBJ2-2
d_call: TRBD1
cdr3_aa: CASSGGQLNTGELFF
cdr3_nt: TGTGCCAGTAGTGGGGGACAGCTGAACACCGGGGAGCTGTTTTTT

clone_size: many
cdr3_length: 16
v_call: TRBV4-3
j_call: TRBJ2-7
d_call: .
cdr3_aa: CASSQDLQGLRYEQYF
cdr3_nt: TGCGCCAGCAGCCAAGATCTCCAGGGGCTGCGGTACGAGCAGTACTTC

clone_size: .
cdr3_length: 14
v_call: TRBV7-2
j_call: TRBJ2-1
d_call: .
cdr3_aa: CASSLGPFSDEQFF
cdr3_nt: TGTGCCAGCAGCTTAGGGCCCTTCTCGGATGAGCAGTTCTTC

clone_size: few
cdr3_length: 14
v_call: TRBV4-3
j_call: TRBJ2-7
d_call: .
cdr3_aa: CASSQDPDQLEQYF
cdr3_nt: TGCGCCAGCAGCCAAGATCCAGACCAGCTCGAGCAGTACTTC

clone_size: medium-sized
cdr3_length: 14
v_call: TRBV13
j_call: TRBJ2-1
d_call: TRBD2
cdr3_aa: CASSQEGGNYEQFF
cdr3_nt: TGTGCCAGCAGCCAAGAGGGAGGGAACTATGAGCAGTTCTTC

clone_size: many
cdr3_length: 15
v_call: TRBV12-3/TRBV12-4
j_call: TRBJ1-5
d_call: TRBD1
cdr3_aa: CASSRTGTLHQPQHF
cdr3_nt: TGTGCCAGCAGTCGGACAGGTACCCTACATCAGCCCCAGCATTTT

clone_size: many
cdr3_length: 15
v_call: TRBV24-1
j_call: TRBJ1-2
d_call: .
cdr3_aa: CATSDFEGSRDGYTF
cdr3_nt: TGTGCCACCAGTGATTTTGAGGGAAGCCGAGATGGCTACACCTTC

clone_size: many
cdr3_length: 14
v_call: TRBV6-1
j_call: TRBJ2-3
d_call: .
cdr3_aa: CASSLEPSTDTQYF
cdr3_nt: TGTGCCAGCAGCCTAGAGCCCAGCACAGATACGCAGTATTTT

clone_size: many
cdr3_length: 13
v_call: TRBV12-3/TRBV12-4
j_call: TRBJ1-2
d_call: TRBD1
cdr3_aa: CASSWTGSYGYTF
cdr3_nt: TGTGCCAGCAGTTGGACAGGGAGCTATGGCTACACCTTC